Given below is one TCR beta chain in context. Its cognate antigen is unknown. The data stem from a study of cytomegalovirus exposure and HLA in healthy donors. General study findings and limits: Common viral pathogens were later found to be apparently linked to several of the most significant clusters. Of the V segments, some could not be distinguished, including TRBV6-2 and TRBV6-3, and were excluded. In a later analysis, donors in an Asian-associated ancestry cluster reportedly had fewer N-insertions in productive TCRs than the cohort mean.

CDR1 and CDR2 from the germline V gene are MGHRA and YSYEKL. Deletions cut 0 bases from V and 0 bases from J, with 9 bases between. This CDR3 is 17 amino acids long. Primers for the PCR totalled 60 Vbeta and 13 Jbeta. TCRdb keeps only in-frame clones here, not all; method: immunoSEQ multiplex PCR. The sample yields roughly 120,000 clones, 6.5% to 9.5% seen once. This clonotype was sampled from a man aged 40-49 years in good health and CMV-seronegative. The chain recombines TRBV4-1 with TRBJ1-6; D is uncertain. The sequencing sample was made of PBMCs. The CDR3 sequence is CASSQDGSGSYNSPLHF. The CDR3 bases are TGCGCCAGCAGCCAAGATGGTTCGGGCTCCTATAATTCACCCCTCCACTTT.